The T cell receptor beta chain under discussion was sequenced for a study of cytomegalovirus exposure and HLA in healthy donors. Findings of the study overall: In an earlier analysis, about 90% or about 30%: the productive usage of most TCR beta V segments. Cytomegalovirus-associated TCR beta chains were listed, numbering approximately 150.

As to this clone: As yet, its antigen is unknown.

Donors showed nominal health when sampled, although they likely had unrecorded immune exposures. The CDR3 runs to 15 residues. 13 Jbeta primers and 60 Vbeta primers were used for the PCR. Original processing notes: Unique TCR beta chains numbered about 72 million in a later analysis, with roughly 11 million shared. Data came from immunoSEQ multiplex PCR; TCRdb stores just in-frame clones and leaves some out. From that table come the V and J calls and clone size; the DNA was used to work out D and trimming. The sample includes around 44,000 clones, approximately 90% seen only once; the top ten take about 8%.

This TCR was sampled from a woman aged 40 to 50 in good health and CMV-seropositive. Sequencing was done on a sample of PBMCs. The chain links TRBV21-1 to TRBJ2-5; the table calls TRBD1, which could not be checked here. TRBV21-1 is noted as a pseudogene. The CDR3, as DNA: TGTGCCAGCAGCAACCGACAGGGGAACCAAGAGACCCAGTACTTC. It encodes CASSNRQGNQETQYF.